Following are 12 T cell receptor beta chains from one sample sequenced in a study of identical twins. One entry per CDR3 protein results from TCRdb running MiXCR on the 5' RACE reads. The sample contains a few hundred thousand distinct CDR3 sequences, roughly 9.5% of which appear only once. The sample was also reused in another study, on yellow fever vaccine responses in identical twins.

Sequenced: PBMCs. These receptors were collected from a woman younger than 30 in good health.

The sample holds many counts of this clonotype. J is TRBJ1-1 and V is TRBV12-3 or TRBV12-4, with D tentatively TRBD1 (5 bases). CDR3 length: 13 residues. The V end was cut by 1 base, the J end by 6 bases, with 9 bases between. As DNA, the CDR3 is TGTGCCAGCAGTTTAGTTGTGGGACCTGAAGCTTTCTTT. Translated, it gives CASSLVVGPEAFF.

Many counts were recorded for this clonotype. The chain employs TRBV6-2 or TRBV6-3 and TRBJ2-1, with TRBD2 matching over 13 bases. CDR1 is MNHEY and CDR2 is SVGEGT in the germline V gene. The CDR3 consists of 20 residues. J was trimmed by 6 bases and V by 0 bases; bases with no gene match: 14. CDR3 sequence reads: CASSYSRRTQGTSGINEQFF. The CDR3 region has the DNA TGTGCCAGCAGTTACTCGAGAAGGACCCAGGGGACTAGCGGGATCAATGAGCAGTTCTTC.

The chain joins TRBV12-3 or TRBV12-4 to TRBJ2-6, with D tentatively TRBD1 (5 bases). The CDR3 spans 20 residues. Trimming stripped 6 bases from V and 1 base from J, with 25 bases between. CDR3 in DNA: TGTGCCAGCAGCTTTGCCACCCAGGGTATGCTCTCTTCTGGGGCCAACGTCCTGACTTTC. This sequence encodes CASSFATQGMLSSGANVLTF.

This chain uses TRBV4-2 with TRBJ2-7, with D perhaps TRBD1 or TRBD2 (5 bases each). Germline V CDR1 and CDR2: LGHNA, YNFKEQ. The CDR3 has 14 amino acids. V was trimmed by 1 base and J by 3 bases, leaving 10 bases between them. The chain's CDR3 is CASSQVNGGYEQYF. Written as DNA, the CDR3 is TGTGCCAGCAGCCAAGTGAATGGGGGCTACGAGCAGTACTTC.

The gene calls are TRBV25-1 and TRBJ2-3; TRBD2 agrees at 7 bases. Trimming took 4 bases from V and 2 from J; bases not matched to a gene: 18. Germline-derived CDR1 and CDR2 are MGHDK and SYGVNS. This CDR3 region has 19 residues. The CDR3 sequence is CASSGPASGRLGHTDTQYF. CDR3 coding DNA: TGTGCCAGCAGTGGGCCAGCTAGCGGACGACTAGGCCACACAGATACGCAGTATTTT.

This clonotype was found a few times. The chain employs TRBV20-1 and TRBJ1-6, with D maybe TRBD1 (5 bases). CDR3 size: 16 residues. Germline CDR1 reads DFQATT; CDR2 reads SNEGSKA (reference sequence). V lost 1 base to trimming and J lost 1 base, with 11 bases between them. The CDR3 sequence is CSARVGGRSYNSPLHF. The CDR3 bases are TGCAGTGCTAGAGTGGGGGGGAGGTCCTATAATTCACCCCTCCACTTT.

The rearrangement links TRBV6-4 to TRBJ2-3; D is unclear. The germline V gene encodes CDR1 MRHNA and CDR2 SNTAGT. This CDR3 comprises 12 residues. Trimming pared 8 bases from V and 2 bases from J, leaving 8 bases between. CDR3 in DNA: TGTGCCAGCGGTCGGACCACAGATACGCAGTATTTT. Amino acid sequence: CASGRTTDTQYF.

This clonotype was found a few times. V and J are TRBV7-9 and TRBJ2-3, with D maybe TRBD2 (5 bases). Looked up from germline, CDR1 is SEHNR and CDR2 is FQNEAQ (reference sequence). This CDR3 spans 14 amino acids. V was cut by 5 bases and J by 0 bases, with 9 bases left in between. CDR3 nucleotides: TGTGCCAGCAGCAATTGGGAGAGCACAGATACGCAGTATTTT. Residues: CASSNWESTDTQYF.

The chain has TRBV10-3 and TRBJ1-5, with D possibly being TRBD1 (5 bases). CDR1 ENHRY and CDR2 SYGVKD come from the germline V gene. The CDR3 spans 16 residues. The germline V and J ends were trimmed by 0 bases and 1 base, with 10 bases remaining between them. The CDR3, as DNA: TGTGCCATCAGTGAGTCGGGGCAGAACAGCAATCAGCCCCAGCATTTT. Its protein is CAISESGQNSNQPQHF.

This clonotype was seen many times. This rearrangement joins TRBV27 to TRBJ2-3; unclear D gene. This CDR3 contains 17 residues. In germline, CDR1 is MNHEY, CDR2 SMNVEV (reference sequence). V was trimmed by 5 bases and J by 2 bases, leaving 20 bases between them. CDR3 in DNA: TGTGCCAGCAGTCCAAACCTCGTGGGGTCTTCCACAGATACGCAGTATTTT. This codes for CASSPNLVGSSTDTQYF.

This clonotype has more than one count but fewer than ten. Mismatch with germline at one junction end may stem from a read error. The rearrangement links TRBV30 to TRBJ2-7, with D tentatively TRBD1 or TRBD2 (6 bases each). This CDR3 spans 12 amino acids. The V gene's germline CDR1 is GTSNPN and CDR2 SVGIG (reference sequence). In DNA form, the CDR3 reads TGTGCCTGGAGTGCACCGGGGGCAGGCTCGGGATTC. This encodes CAWSAPGAGSGF.

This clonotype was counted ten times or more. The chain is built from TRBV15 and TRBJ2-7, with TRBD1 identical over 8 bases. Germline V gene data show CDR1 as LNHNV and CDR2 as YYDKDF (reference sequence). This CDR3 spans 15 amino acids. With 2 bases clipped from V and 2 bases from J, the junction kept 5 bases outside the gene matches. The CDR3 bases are TGTGCCACCAGCAGACGTCAACAGGGGGCCTACGAGCAGTACTTC. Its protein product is CATSRRQQGAYEQYF.